What follows describes a single TCR beta chain. The data are from a study of blood T cell repertoires in COVID-19. There are 12 residues in the CDR3. The germline CDR1 and CDR2 sequences are ENHRY and SYGVKD. The V gene lost 8 bases and the J gene lost 1 base, with 8 bases spanning the gap. Data came from immunoSEQ multiplex PCR; TCRdb stores just in-frame clones and leaves some out. The table includes about 190,000 clones, 90% detected once. The specimen was peripheral blood. The gene calls are TRBV10-3 and TRBJ1-1, with D possibly being TRBD1 (6 bases). The clonotype was recovered from a man aged 50 to 60 with acute or convalescent COVID-19. The CDR3 loop is CAIGTPNTEAFF. The CDR3 region has the DNA TGTGCCATCGGGACACCGAACACTGAAGCTTTCTTT.